This T cell receptor (beta chain) was recovered during a study of graft-versus-host responses after intestinal transplantation. Findings and caveats of the study: GvH clones appeared in recipient marrow, some first in ileum or blood.

Measured with immunoSEQ multiplex PCR; TCRdb has only the in-frame clones, and not every one. The sample has about 71,000 clones; roughly 87% are singletons. As concerns this clone: Antigen: not known.

Germline CDR1 and CDR2: MGHDK and SYGVNS. The V gene lost 11 bases and the J gene lost 6 bases, with 16 bases spanning the gap. This CDR3 has 12 amino acids. This chain uses TRBV25-1 with TRBJ1-1; D possibly corresponds to TRBD1 (5 bases). This sequence was found in a human donor who received an intestinal transplant. The specimen comprised unstimulated CD8+ T cells sorted from spleen or lymph node cells, sampled before intestinal transplant. The CDR3 sequence: CAQVRWGAEAFF. The DNA of the CDR3 is TGTGCCCAAGTGCGGTGGGGGGCTGAAGCTTTCTTT. The complete variable domain, with remaining parts taken from reference TRBV25-1 and TRBJ1-1, reads EADIYQTPRYLVIGTGKKITLECSQTMGHDKMYWYQQDPGMELHLIHYSYGVNSTEKGDLSSESTVSRIRTEHFPLTLESARPSHTSQYLCAQVRWGAEAFFGQGTRLTVV.